Listed below are T cell receptor beta chains from one sample, sequenced in a study of T cell responses to AZD1222 COVID-19 vaccine. Only in-frame clones appear in the TCRdb table, and some are missing; sequencing was by immunoSEQ multiplex PCR. The repertoire holds 45,000 to 55,000 clones, with about 88% as singletons. Sequencing used peripheral blood, obtained on day 0 of AZD1222 vaccination. These receptor sequences come from an adult in good health. CDR3s include the opening cysteine and the closing phenylalanine or tryptophan. A D gene is named only where the DNA matches it firmly. Clone size is not always given. Where it is, it says once, few, many or a class for expanded clones.

CASSPRDSSWNTEAFF TGTGCCAGCAGCCCGCGGGACAGCTCCTGGAACACTGAAGCTTTCTTT TRBV11-2 TRBD1 TRBJ1-1 NA
CASSSSQGRAEAFF TGTGCCAGCAGCTCGTCTCAGGGAAGGGCTGAAGCTTTCTTT TRBV7-2 NA TRBJ1-1 NA
CASSQDHAGRLLHF TGTGCCAGCAGCCAAGATCATGCAGGACGGCTCCTCCACTTT TRBV4-2 NA TRBJ1-6 NA
CATSRDLGSNEQFF TGTGCCACCAGCAGAGATTTGGGGTCCAATGAGCAGTTCTTC TRBV15 NA TRBJ2-1 NA
CASSIVPLSRPGELFF TGTGCCAGTAGTATAGTACCCTTATCCCGACCCGGGGAGCTGTTTTTT TRBV19 NA TRBJ2-2 NA
CSASFGPSSYNSPLHF TGCAGTGCTAGTTTCGGTCCGAGCTCCTATAATTCACCCCTCCACTTT TRBV20-1 NA TRBJ1-6 NA
CASSLTGDTEAFF TGCGCCAGCAGCTTAACGGGAGACACTGAAGCTTTCTTT TRBV5-1 NA TRBJ1-1 NA
CAWDRTDHGYTF TGTGCCTGGGATAGGACAGACCATGGCTACACCTTC TRBV30 NA TRBJ1-2 NA
CASSFQRNTEAFF TGTGCCAGCAGTTTTCAGAGGAACACTGAAGCTTTCTTT TRBV12-3/TRBV12-4 NA TRBJ1-1 NA
CASSPAGLNTEAFF TGCGCCAGCAGCCCGGCCGGGCTGAACACTGAAGCTTTCTTT TRBV5-1 NA TRBJ1-1 NA
CASSYSSLYGYTF TGTGCCAGCAGTTACTCTTCCTTGTATGGCTACACCTTC TRBV6-2/TRBV6-3 NA TRBJ1-2 NA
CASSPVGQGGSGEQFF TGTGCCAGCTCACCGGTCGGACAGGGCGGTTCGGGTGAGCAGTTCTTC TRBV18 TRBD1 TRBJ2-1 few
CASSSIGGIRGDNEQFF TGTGCCAGCAGCAGCATCGGCGGGATTAGGGGGGACAATGAGCAGTTCTTC TRBV11-2 NA TRBJ2-1 NA
CASSSPPRPGVNTEAFF TGTGCCAGCAGCTCCCCACCCCGACCTGGGGTGAACACTGAAGCTTTCTTT TRBV5-4 NA TRBJ1-1 once
CASSGGRSNSPLHF TGTGCCAGCAGCGGGGGACGGAGTAATTCACCCCTCCACTTT TRBV13 NA TRBJ1-6 NA
CAWSPPGVGELFF TGTGCCTGGAGTCCCCCAGGGGTCGGGGAGCTGTTTTTT TRBV30 NA TRBJ2-2 NA
CASSIMGGPNTEAFF TGTGCCAGTAGTATCATGGGGGGACCGAACACTGAAGCTTTCTTT TRBV19 NA TRBJ1-1 NA
CASSSPGQGNSPLHF TGTGCCAGCAGTTCACCGGGACAGGGTAATTCACCCCTCCACTTT TRBV27 TRBD1 TRBJ1-6 once
CASSLAAGLANEQFF TGTGCCAGCAGCTTAGCGGCCGGACTAGCCAATGAGCAGTTCTTC TRBV7-2 TRBD2 TRBJ2-1 NA
CASRYNTGELFF TGTGCCAGCAGGTATAACACCGGGGAGCTGTTTTTT TRBV28 NA TRBJ2-2 NA